This TCR beta chain was identified during a study of T cell changes during pregnancy in multiple sclerosis. The CDR3 runs 15 residues. Germline values: CDR1 SGHRS, CDR2 YFSETQ. After removal of 0 bases from V and 4 bases from J, the junction contained 2 bases not matched to a gene. Method: immunoSEQ multiplex PCR; TCRdb's copy keeps in-frame clones and lacks some. The profile shows about 79,000 clones, under 95% of them singletons. The material was CD4+ T cells from peripheral blood mononuclear cells, obtained in the second trimester of pregnancy. This receptor was taken from a female donor with multiple sclerosis, enrolled in a pregnancy study. The chain joins TRBV5-1 to TRBJ2-5, with 11 bases lining up with TRBD2. The CDR3 region has the DNA TGCGCCAGCAGCTTGGGTAGCGGGAGGGGAGAGACCCAGTACTTC. Translated, it gives CASSLGSGRGETQYF. The whole variable domain, remainder taken from reference TRBV5-1 and TRBJ2-5, is KAGVTQTPRYLIKTRGQQVTLSCSPISGHRSVSWYQQTPGQGLQFLFEYFSETQRNKGNFPGRFSGRQFSNSRSEMNVSTLELGDSALYLCASSLGSGRGETQYFGPGTRLLVL.